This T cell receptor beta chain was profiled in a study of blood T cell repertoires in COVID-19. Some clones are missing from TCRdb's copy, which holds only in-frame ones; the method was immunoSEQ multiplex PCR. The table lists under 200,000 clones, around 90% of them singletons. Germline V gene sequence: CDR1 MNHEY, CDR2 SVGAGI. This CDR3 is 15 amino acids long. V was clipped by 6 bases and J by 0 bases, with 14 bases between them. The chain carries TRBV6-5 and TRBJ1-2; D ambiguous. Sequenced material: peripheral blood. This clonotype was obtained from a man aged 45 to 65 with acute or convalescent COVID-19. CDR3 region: CASSRNYQANYGYTF. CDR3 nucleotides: TGTGCCAGCAGCCGAAACTATCAAGCTAACTATGGCTACACCTTC.